The 17 T cell receptor beta chains below all came from one sample that was sequenced in a study of cytomegalovirus exposure and HLA in healthy donors. The PCR ran on 60 Vbeta and 13 Jbeta primers. The data were produced by immunoSEQ multiplex PCR, yet TCRdb's version contains in-frame clones alone and is incomplete. Of approximately 160,000 clones listed, roughly 82% were seen once; the top ten hold about 1.6%. The sequencing sample was made of PBMCs. The receptors come from a girl aged 10 to 17 in good health and CMV-seropositive.

This chain joins TRBV2 and TRBJ1-5, with D possibly matching TRBD1 (5 bases). Trimming took off 4 bases at V and 7 bases at J, with 17 bases between the two ends. The CDR3 has 15 residues. Germline CDR1 and CDR2: SNHLY and FYNNEI. CDR3 coding DNA: TGTGCCAGCAGTGGGCGGGGAGGGGTGGAGCAGCCCCAGCATTTT. This gives the protein CASSGRGGVEQPQHF.

The rearrangement uses TRBV2 and TRBJ1-1, with D hard to call. Germline-derived CDR1 and CDR2 are SNHLY and FYNNEI. The CDR3 runs to 16 residues. Between the trimmed V and J ends, which lost 4 bases and 1 base, there was a span of 16 bases. The CDR3 spells CASSAEGAHGNTEAFF. The CDR3 DNA reads as TGTGCCAGCAGTGCTGAAGGAGCGCATGGGAACACTGAAGCTTTCTTT.

The rearrangement joins TRBV5-6 to TRBJ1-2; 7 bases are a match to TRBD1. The J segment lost 0 bases and the V segment lost 6 bases, leaving 8 bases of the junction unmatched. The germline gives CDR1 SGHDT, CDR2 YYEEEE. The CDR3 has 15 residues. The CDR3 region is CASTQSGGANYGYTF. The DNA for the CDR3 is TGTGCCAGCACTCAGTCAGGGGGAGCTAACTATGGCTACACCTTC.

The chain couples TRBV9 to TRBJ2-2; the match to TRBD1 covers 12 bases. CDR3 length equals 15 residues. From germline, CDR1 is SGDLS and CDR2 YYNGEE. V trimming: 3 bases; J trimming: 4 bases; junction bases outside the gene matches: 1. In DNA, the CDR3 is TGTGCCAGCAGCGGGGGACAGGGGGCCACCGGGGAGCTGTTTTTT. Encoded protein: CASSGGQGATGELFF.

J is TRBJ2-7 and V is TRBV6-5; 9 nucleotides line up with TRBD2. Germline V CDR1 and CDR2: MNHEY, SVGAGI. There are 15 residues in the CDR3. The V segment lost 6 bases and the J segment 2 bases; nucleotides outside the gene matches: 8. The CDR3 loop reads CASSKAGGQTYEQYF. The DNA of the CDR3 is TGTGCCAGCAGCAAAGCGGGAGGACAAACCTACGAGCAGTACTTC.

The table lists this clone with a count of one. The chain has TRBV10-3 and TRBJ1-2, with D possibly matching TRBD1 (6 bases). The length of the CDR3 is 15 residues. V was pared by 10 bases and J by 3 bases, with 21 bases between. The germline gives CDR1 ENHRY, CDR2 SYGVKD. The CDR3 sequence: CATNNREIKYYGYTF. In DNA, the CDR3 is TGTGCCACGAATAACAGGGAAATTAAATACTATGGCTACACCTTC.

This clone was seen just once. The V gene is TRBV14, the J gene TRBJ1-1, with D tentatively TRBD1 (6 bases). Germline V gene lookup returns CDR1 SGHDN and CDR2 FVKESK. V was clipped by 4 bases and J by 0 bases, with 9 bases between them. The CDR3 is 14 amino acids. This CDR3 is CASSPQGMNTEAFF. The CDR3 DNA sequence: TGTGCCAGCAGCCCCCAGGGGATGAACACTGAAGCTTTCTTT.

This clone was detected only once. The CDR3 reads CASSPTRSTGDLYF. Written as DNA, the CDR3 is TGTGCCAGTAGTCCCACCCGTTCCACAGGGGATCTATATTTT. The chain couples TRBV19 to TRBJ1-3; TRBD1 matches at 7 bases. The V and J ends lost 5 bases and 14 bases, in that order; junction bases with no gene match: 15. CDR3 length: 14 residues. Germline V lookup: CDR1 LNHDA, CDR2 SQIVND (reference sequence).

The chain couples TRBV7-6 to TRBJ2-1, with 7 positions matching TRBD1. V trimming: 4 bases; J trimming: 9 bases; junction bases outside the gene matches: 9. CDR3 length equals 14 residues. The germline gives CDR1 SGHVS, CDR2 FNYEAQ. The CDR3 DNA follows: TGTGCCAGCAGCTCCTGGACAGGCCGCGGTGAGCAGTTCTTC. Protein sequence: CASSSWTGRGEQFF. Complete variable domain (other parts from reference TRBV7-6 and TRBJ2-1): GAGVSQSPRYKVTKRGQDVALRCDPISGHVSLYWYRQALGQGPEFLTYFNYEAQQDKSGLPNDRFSAERPEGSISTLTIQRTEQRDSAMYRCASSSWTGRGEQFFGPGTRLTVL.

Turning to this clone: Other DNA sequences in this specimen translate into the identical CDR3. V usage is TRBV30 and J usage is TRBJ2-1, with no clear D. The CDR3 runs to 13 residues. In germline, CDR1 is GTSNPN, CDR2 SVGIG (reference sequence). V was clipped by 0 bases and J by 4 bases, with 7 bases between them. This chain's CDR3 is CAWSVLSYNEQFF. CDR3 sequence (DNA): TGTGCCTGGAGTGTACTGTCATACAATGAGCAGTTCTTC.

For this clone: Distinct nucleotide sequences in the sample also encode this CDR3. The rearrangement links TRBV5-1 to TRBJ2-7, with D possibly matching TRBD2 (5 bases). Trimming pared 4 bases from V and 5 bases from J, leaving 10 bases between. Germline V gene data show CDR1 as SGHRS and CDR2 as YFSETQ. The CDR3 is 12 amino acids. The CDR3, as DNA: TGCGCCAGCAGCACCGACTACAACGAGCAGTACTTC. Its protein product is CASSTDYNEQYF.

The chain uses TRBV15 and TRBJ1-1; D possibly corresponds to TRBD1 (6 bases). Germline assignment: CDR1 LNHNV and CDR2 YYDKDF (reference sequence). The CDR3 extends over 14 amino acids. V lost 5 bases, J lost 0 bases, and 10 bases lay in between. CDR3 DNA: TGTGCCACCAGCTGGACAGCAATGAACACTGAAGCTTTCTTT. Amino acids: CATSWTAMNTEAFF.

This rearrangement joins TRBV2 to TRBJ2-5, with 10 bases matching TRBD2. Trimming at V came to 2 bases and at J to 0 bases, leaving 9 bases not matched to a gene. The CDR3 is made up of 18 amino acids. Germline V lookup: CDR1 SNHLY, CDR2 FYNNEI. Here the CDR3 DNA reads TGTGCCAGCAGTGAATTCGTTCCTAGCGGGGGCCACCAAGAGACCCAGTACTTC. It is translated as CASSEFVPSGGHQETQYF.

The chain recombines TRBV30 with TRBJ2-7, with TRBD2 identical over 8 bases. The CDR3 has 15 amino acids. Trimming at V came to 0 bases and at J to 1 base, leaving 5 bases not matched to a gene. Germline loops: CDR1 GTSNPN, CDR2 SVGIG (reference sequence). CDR3 nucleotides: TGTGCCTGGAGTGTATGGGCTAGCGGGTCCTACGAGCAGTACTTC. It specifies CAWSVWASGSYEQYF.

The chain is built from TRBV7-2 and TRBJ1-1, with D possibly being TRBD1 (5 bases). CDR1 is SGHTA, CDR2 FQGNSA, per germline. This CDR3 spans 14 amino acids. V gave up 5 bases and J gave up 3 bases, with 13 bases separating them. Here the CDR3 DNA reads TGTGCCAGCAGCCCCCGGACAAGGGACACTGAAGCTTTCTTT. Residues: CASSPRTRDTEAFF. The whole variable domain, remainder taken from reference TRBV7-2 and TRBJ1-1, is GAGVSQSPSNKVTEKGKDVELRCDPISGHTALYWYRQSLGQGLEFLIYFQGNSAPDKSGLPSDRFSAERTGGSVSTLTIQRTQQEDSAVYLCASSPRTRDTEAFFGQGTRLTVV.

The V gene is TRBV9, the J gene TRBJ1-2; D uncertain. The CDR3 extends over 14 amino acids. The germline V gene encodes CDR1 SGDLS and CDR2 YYNGEE. Trimming stripped 2 bases from V and 4 bases from J, with 12 bases between. In DNA form, the CDR3 reads TGTGCCAGCAGCGTGAGCGGGAATAGCTATGGCTACACCTTC. Its protein is CASSVSGNSYGYTF. The whole variable domain, filled in from reference TRBV9 and TRBJ1-2, reads DSGVTQTPKHLITATGQRVTLRCSPRSGDLSVYWYQQSLDQGLQFLIQYYNGEERAKGNILERFSAQQFPDLHSELNLSSLELGDSALYFCASSVSGNSYGYTFGSGTRLTVV.

The chain links TRBV5-5 to TRBJ2-6; D call uncertain. The length of the CDR3 is 18 residues. CDR1 is SGHKS, CDR2 YYEKEE, per germline (reference sequence). The ends were cut back, 4 bases at V and 4 bases at J, with 21 bases in the middle. This CDR3 reads CASSDGRFVSPGANVLTF. CDR3 sequence (DNA): TGTGCCAGCAGCGATGGCAGGTTTGTCTCTCCCGGGGCCAACGTCCTGACTTTC.